One sample yielded the 25 T cell receptor beta chains listed below, sequenced in a study of blood T cell repertoires in COVID-19 (TCRdb year 2020). Library preparation used the immunoSEQ multiplex PCR assay. Entries here come from immuneACCESS through TCRdb and include only in-frame sequences with V and J called. Some clones fail to appear in such tables; in the studies checked, an unresolved V gene covers under half of the shortfall, and the cause of the remainder is unknown. Recorded for this sample are approximately 60,000 clones; 70% to 80% of them occurred a single time. The ten biggest clones cover over 20% of the sample. Material for sequencing was peripheral blood. These receptors were collected from a man aged 50 to 59 with active or convalescent COVID-19.

This chain connects TRBV2 to TRBJ1-1; TRBD1 matches at 9 bases. CDR3 length: 16 residues. The junction had 8 bases not matched to a gene; V was cut back by 1 base and J by 5 bases. Germline lookup yields CDR1 SNHLY and CDR2 FYNNEI. CDR3 in amino acids: CASSEENRGRRTEAFF. The CDR3 DNA reads TGTGCCAGCAGTGAAGAAAACAGGGGGCGGAGGACTGAAGCTTTCTTT.

The chain carries TRBV9 and TRBJ1-5; 8 bases are shared with TRBD1. Germline assignment: CDR1 SGDLS and CDR2 YYNGEE. V dropped 4 bases and J dropped 4; count of bases not matched to a gene: 4. The length of the CDR3 is 14 residues. CDR3 in DNA: TGTGCCAGCAGCCGGGGACAGGAAAATCAGCCCCAGCATTTT. This gives the protein CASSRGQENQPQHF.

This rearrangement joins TRBV11-2 to TRBJ2-5; no definite D call. The CDR3 is 14 amino acids. Germline values: CDR1 SGHAT, CDR2 FQNNGV. V lost 5 bases, J lost 1 base, and 11 bases lay in between. CDR3 DNA sequence: TGTGCCAGCAGCCCGGTTTCGCGCCAAGAGACCCAGTACTTC. Translation gives CASSPVSRQETQYF.

V usage is TRBV6-5 and J usage is TRBJ2-7; 12 nucleotides agree with TRBD1. With 4 bases clipped from V and 2 bases from J, the junction kept 0 bases outside the gene matches. Per the germline V gene, CDR1 is MNHEY and CDR2 is SVGAGI. The CDR3 contains 14 residues. The DNA for the CDR3 is TGTGCCAGCAGTTGGGACAGGGGGCCCTACGAGCAGTACTTC. Amino acids: CASSWDRGPYEQYF.

The V gene is TRBV6-4, the J gene TRBJ1-2; TRBD1 agrees at 10 bases. From germline, CDR1 is MRHNA and CDR2 SNTAGT. The CDR3 consists of 15 residues. J lost 7 bases, V lost 4 bases, and 9 bases had no gene match. CDR3 sequence: CASSVEGQGTGGYTF. In nucleotides, the CDR3 is TGTGCCAGCAGTGTCGAGGGACAGGGGACGGGTGGCTACACCTTC.

This clone has only a few counts. This chain connects TRBV7-9 to TRBJ2-7; no firm D call. This CDR3 contains 13 residues. Germline values: CDR1 SEHNR, CDR2 FQNEAQ (reference sequence). Trimming took 5 bases from V and 3 from J, leaving 11 bases between them. In nucleotides, the CDR3 is TGTGCCAGCAGCCCTTTATCCTACTACGAGCAGTACTTC. Protein: CASSPLSYYEQYF.

The rearrangement joins TRBV7-3 to TRBJ1-2, with 9 nucleotides matching TRBD1. The CDR3 has 15 residues. Germline CDR1 SGHTA, CDR2 FQGTGA. The J segment lost 4 bases and the V segment lost 4 bases, leaving 7 bases of the junction unmatched. This chain's CDR3 is CASSYDSTGGYGYTF. CDR3 DNA sequence: TGTGCCAGCAGCTACGACTCGACAGGGGGCTATGGCTACACCTTC.

The table lists this clone with many counts. The rearrangement links TRBV11-2 to TRBJ2-7; 7 bases match TRBD2. V shed 0 bases, J shed 4 bases, and the junction held 6 bases outside the gene matches. The CDR3 has 15 residues. Germline V gene data show CDR1 as SGHAT and CDR2 as FQNNGV. CDR3 sequence: CASSLEAGVGYEQYF. The CDR3 coding sequence is TGTGCCAGCAGCTTAGAGGCGGGAGTGGGGTACGAGCAGTACTTC.

V usage is TRBV5-1 and J usage is TRBJ1-2; 7 nucleotides align to TRBD1. The V segment lost 0 bases and the J segment 4 bases; nucleotides outside the gene matches: 6. Germline V lookup: CDR1 SGHRS, CDR2 YFSETQ. This CDR3 contains 15 residues. For the CDR3, the DNA is TGCGCCAGCAGCTTGGGTGGGGACAGCCCCTATGGCTACACCTTC. It specifies CASSLGGDSPYGYTF. The variable domain in full, with the rest retrieved from reference TRBV5-1 and TRBJ1-2, is KAGVTQTPRYLIKTRGQQVTLSCSPISGHRSVSWYQQTPGQGLQFLFEYFSETQRNKGNFPGRFSGRQFSNSRSEMNVSTLELGDSALYLCASSLGGDSPYGYTFGSGTRLTVV.

This clone was recorded at least ten times. The chain couples TRBV9 to TRBJ1-2; D is ambiguous. Trimming took off 4 bases at V and 4 bases at J, with 20 bases between the two ends. Germline V gene lookup returns CDR1 SGDLS and CDR2 YYNGEE. The CDR3 covers 16 residues. The CDR3 nucleotides are TGTGCCAGCAGCCCCCTCGGTGTGGAGAGCTCCTATGGCTACACCTTC. Protein sequence: CASSPLGVESSYGYTF.

The chain carries TRBV5-6 and TRBJ1-5; 10 nucleotides line up with TRBD1. This CDR3 has 18 amino acids. CDR1 is SGHDT and CDR2 is YYEEEE in the germline V gene. V lost 2 bases to trimming and J lost 2 bases; unmatched junction nucleotides: 10. The CDR3 here is CASSLMGTGDWRNQPQHF. In nucleotides, the CDR3 is TGTGCCAGCAGCTTAATGGGGACAGGGGATTGGCGCAATCAGCCCCAGCATTTT.

The chain joins TRBV18 to TRBJ1-1, with 7 bases fitting TRBD1. The germline gives CDR1 KGHSH, CDR2 LQKENI. CDR3 length: 14 residues. Trimming took 6 bases from V and 1 from J; bases not matched to a gene: 5. The CDR3 sequence: CASSMTGSNTEAFF. CDR3 nucleotides: TGTGCCAGCTCGATGACAGGGTCGAACACTGAAGCTTTCTTT.

The V gene is TRBV6-6, the J gene TRBJ2-6; D unclear. V lost 2 bases to trimming and J lost 1 base, with 3 bases between them. This CDR3 has 14 amino acids. Germline CDR1 is MNHNY and CDR2 is SVGAGI (reference sequence). CDR3: CASSYPSGANVLTF. The CDR3 bases are TGTGCCAGCAGTTACCCTTCTGGGGCCAACGTCCTGACTTTC.

This clone was observed a handful of times. CDR3 loop: CASSTGGRSGYTF. The CDR3 bases are TGTGCCAGCAGTACAGGGGGACGTTCGGGCTACACCTTC. The chain uses TRBV12-3 or TRBV12-4 and TRBJ1-2; 8 bases map to TRBD1. Germline trimming cut 5 bases from V and 8 bases from J; bases unmatched to any gene: 7. The CDR3 runs 13 residues.

This chain uses TRBV4-2 with TRBJ1-4; tentatively, D is TRBD1 (5 bases). CDR1 and CDR2 (germline): LGHNA, YNFKEQ. V lost 1 base and J 7 bases, leaving 13 bases between the germline ends. The CDR3 is 15 amino acids. Written as DNA, the CDR3 is TGTGCCAGCAGCCAAGGTACAGGTAACCTTGAAAAACTGTTTTTT. It codes for CASSQGTGNLEKLFF.

This sequence joins TRBV6-6 and TRBJ1-4; possibly TRBD1 for D (5 bases). Germline CDR1 MNHNY, CDR2 SVGAGI (reference sequence). The CDR3 extends over 12 amino acids. The V and J ends lost 4 bases and 7 bases respectively, with 7 bases between them. The CDR3 DNA is TGTGCCAGCAGTTCCCAGGGTGAAAAACTGTTTTTT. Protein sequence: CASSSQGEKLFF.

The chain recombines TRBV11-2 with TRBJ1-6, with TRBD1 matching over 7 bases. This CDR3 is built from 17 residues. CDR1 and CDR2 (germline): SGHAT, FQNNGV. Trimming took 1 base from V and 7 from J; bases not matched to a gene: 10. In DNA form, the CDR3 reads TGTGCCAGCAGCTTAGCCCGGGACAGTTACCAAAATTCACCCCTCCACTTT. This encodes CASSLARDSYQNSPLHF.

As regards this clone: A much larger clone differs from this one at a single base, so this may be a read error. Different DNA sequences within this sample yield the same CDR3. This chain connects TRBV19 to TRBJ1-1; perhaps TRBD1 as D (5 bases). Germline V lookup: CDR1 LNHDA, CDR2 SQIVND (reference sequence). Trimming pared 10 bases from V and 10 bases from J, leaving 22 bases between. The CDR3 spans 13 residues. This CDR3 is CATHGGVGGGAFF. The CDR3 region has the DNA TGTGCCACCCACGGGGGGGTGGGGGGGGGAGCTTTCTTT.

The chain carries TRBV11-2 and TRBJ2-1; TRBD1 might be the D (6 bases). Trimming cost V 1 base and J 6 bases, with 10 bases left between them. The germline CDR1 and CDR2 sequences are SGHAT and FQNNGV. The CDR3 is made up of 14 amino acids. The DNA of the CDR3 is TGTGCCAGCAGCTTAGCAGGACAGACCAATGAGCAGTTCTTC. This gives the protein CASSLAGQTNEQFF.

This clone was observed a few times. The CDR3 loop is CASSPTLGEGYGYTF. Written as DNA, the CDR3 is TGTGCCAGCAGCCCTACGCTAGGGGAAGGGTATGGCTACACCTTC. J is TRBJ1-2 and V is TRBV9, with a weak D call TRBD1 (5 bases). The CDR3 extends over 15 amino acids. Per the germline V gene, CDR1 is SGDLS and CDR2 is YYNGEE. V was cut by 4 bases and J by 5 bases, with 18 bases left in between.

The chain combines TRBV6-1 with TRBJ1-2, with D unclear. The germline CDR1 and CDR2 sequences are MNHNS and SASEGT. This CDR3 comprises 14 residues. With 2 bases removed from V and 0 bases from J, the gap between germline ends came to 7 bases. CDR3 DNA: TGTGCCAGCAGTGAACCCGTTGCTAACTATGGCTACACCTTC. Its translation: CASSEPVANYGYTF.

The sample holds a few counts of this clone. The chain is built from TRBV9 and TRBJ2-7; possible D gene TRBD2, 6 bases. CDR1 and CDR2 (germline): SGDLS, YYNGEE. Trimming pared 0 bases from V and 2 bases from J, leaving 12 bases between. The CDR3 spans 15 residues. CDR3: CASSVAVAEAYEQYF. The CDR3 DNA reads as TGTGCCAGCAGCGTAGCGGTAGCGGAGGCCTACGAGCAGTACTTC. The full variable domain, with the rest looked up from reference TRBV9 and TRBJ2-7, is DSGVTQTPKHLITATGQRVTLRCSPRSGDLSVYWYQQSLDQGLQFLIQYYNGEERAKGNILERFSAQQFPDLHSELNLSSLELGDSALYFCASSVAVAEAYEQYFGPGTRLTVT.

CDR3 DNA sequence: TGTGCCAGCAGGCCAGGGACAGGGGGAGCCTACGAGCAGTACTTC. Its translation is CASRPGTGGAYEQYF. The rearrangement uses TRBV2 and TRBJ2-7; 11 nucleotides agree with TRBD1. The CDR3 totals 15 residues. V gave up 6 bases and J gave up 2 bases; unmatched junction bases: 6. The germline gives CDR1 SNHLY, CDR2 FYNNEI.

The chain uses TRBV29-1 and TRBJ2-7; 8 bases are shared with TRBD2. The V and J ends lost 4 bases and 4 bases, in that order; junction bases with no gene match: 6. The CDR3 extends over 13 amino acids. The germline gives CDR1 SQVTM, CDR2 ANQGSEA. The CDR3 here is CSVAPSGSYEQYF. The CDR3 DNA reads as TGCAGCGTTGCTCCTAGCGGGTCTTACGAGCAGTACTTC.

The chain joins TRBV9 to TRBJ1-2; the D is unclear. The CDR3 runs 14 residues. Per the germline V gene, CDR1 is SGDLS and CDR2 is YYNGEE. V dropped 3 bases and J dropped 4 bases, with 13 bases sitting between them. In nucleotides, the CDR3 is TGTGCCAGCAGCGCCGATGGGAGTTTCTATGGCTACACCTTC. Amino acid sequence: CASSADGSFYGYTF.